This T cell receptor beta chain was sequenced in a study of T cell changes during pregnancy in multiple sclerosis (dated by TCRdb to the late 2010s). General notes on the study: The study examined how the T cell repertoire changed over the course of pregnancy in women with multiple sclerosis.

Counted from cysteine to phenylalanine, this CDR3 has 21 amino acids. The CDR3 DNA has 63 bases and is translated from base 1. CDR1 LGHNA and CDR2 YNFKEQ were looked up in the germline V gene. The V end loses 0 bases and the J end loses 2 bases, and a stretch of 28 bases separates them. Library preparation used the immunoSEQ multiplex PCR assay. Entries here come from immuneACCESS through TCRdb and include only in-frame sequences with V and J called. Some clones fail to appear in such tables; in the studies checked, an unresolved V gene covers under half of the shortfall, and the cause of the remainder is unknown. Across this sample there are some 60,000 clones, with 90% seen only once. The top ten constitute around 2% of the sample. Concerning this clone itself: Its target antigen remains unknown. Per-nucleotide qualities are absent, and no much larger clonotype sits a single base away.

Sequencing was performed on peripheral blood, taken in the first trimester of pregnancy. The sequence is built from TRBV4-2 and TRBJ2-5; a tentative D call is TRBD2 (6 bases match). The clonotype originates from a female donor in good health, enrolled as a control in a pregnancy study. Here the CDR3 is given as CASSQEEGLGASEAAQETQYF. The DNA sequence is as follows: TGTGCCAGCAGCCAAGAGGAGGGTTTAGGCGCCTCCGAAGCGGCACAAGAGACCCAGTACTTC.